This T cell receptor beta chain came from a study of beta chain features in type 1 diabetes. Since all of the isolated RNA was reverse transcribed, expressed TCRB transcripts were what got sequenced. TCRdb keeps only in-frame clones here, not all; method: immunoSEQ multiplex PCR. The table has a few hundred thousand clones, roughly 31% seen once. The CDR3 is 15 residues long. From germline, CDR1 is LGHNA and CDR2 YNFKEQ. V lost 0 bases, J lost 3 bases, and 11 bases lay in between. This chain connects TRBV4-2 to TRBJ2-5; perhaps TRBD2 as D (6 bases). Sequenced material: naive CD4+ T cells from blood. This clonotype was sampled from a man aged 18 to 29 in good health. This chain's CDR3 is CASSQDGASEETQYF. CDR3 bases: TGTGCCAGCAGCCAAGATGGGGCTAGCGAAGAGACCCAGTACTTC.